This TCR beta chain appears in the sequencing data of a study of response to subunit inactivated influenza vaccine. CDR3 length: 15 residues. V shed 0 bases and J shed 4 bases, with 14 bases lying between them. Germline V lookup: CDR1 SGHRS, CDR2 YFSETQ. Each CDR3 protein gets one entry after TCRdb re-called the RT-PCR reads with MiXCR. The sample includes roughly 520,000 distinct CDR3 sequences, 25% seen only once; the top ten take approximately 1.9%. This clonotype has only a few counts. The sequencing used CD4+ T cells sorted from PBMCs, collected roughly 5 days after vaccination. This receptor was obtained from a man aged 45-65 years who received an inactivated influenza vaccine. The chain couples TRBV5-1 to TRBJ2-7; either TRBD1 or TRBD2 may supply D (6 bases each). The CDR3 loop is CASSLGQGRTYEQYF. CDR3 nucleotides: TGCGCCAGCAGCTTGGGCCAGGGGAGGACGTACGAGCAGTACTTC.